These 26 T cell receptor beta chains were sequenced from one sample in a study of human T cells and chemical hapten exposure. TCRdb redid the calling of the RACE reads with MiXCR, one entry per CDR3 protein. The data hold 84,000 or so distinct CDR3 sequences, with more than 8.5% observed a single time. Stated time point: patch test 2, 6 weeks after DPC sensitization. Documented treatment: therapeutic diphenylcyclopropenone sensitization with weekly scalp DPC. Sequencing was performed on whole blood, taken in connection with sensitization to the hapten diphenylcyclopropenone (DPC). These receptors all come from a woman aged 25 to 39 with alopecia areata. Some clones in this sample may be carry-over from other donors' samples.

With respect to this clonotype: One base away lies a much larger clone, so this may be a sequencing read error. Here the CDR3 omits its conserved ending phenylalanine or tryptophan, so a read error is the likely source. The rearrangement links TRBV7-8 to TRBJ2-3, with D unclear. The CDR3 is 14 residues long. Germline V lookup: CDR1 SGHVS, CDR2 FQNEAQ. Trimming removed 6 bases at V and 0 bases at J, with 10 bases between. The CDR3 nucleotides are TGTGCCAGCAGACAACTGATTAGCACAGATACGCAGTATTTG. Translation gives CASRQLISTDTQYL.

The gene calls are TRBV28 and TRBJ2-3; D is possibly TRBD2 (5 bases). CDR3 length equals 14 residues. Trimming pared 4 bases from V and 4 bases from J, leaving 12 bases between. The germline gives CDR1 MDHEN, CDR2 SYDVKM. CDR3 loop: CASSSSSLADTQYF. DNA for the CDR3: TGTGCCAGCAGTTCCTCTAGCTTAGCAGATACGCAGTATTTT.

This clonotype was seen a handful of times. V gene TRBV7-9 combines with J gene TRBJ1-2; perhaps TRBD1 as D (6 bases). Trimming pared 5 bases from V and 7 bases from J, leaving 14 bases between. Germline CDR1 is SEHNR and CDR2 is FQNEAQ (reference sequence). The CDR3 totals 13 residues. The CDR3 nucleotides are TGTGCCAGCAGCCGTCCAGGGGAATCTGGCTACACCTTC. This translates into CASSRPGESGYTF.

CDR3 loop: CSITGTPTYNEQFF. CDR3 bases: TGCAGCATAACCGGGACCCCGACTTACAATGAGCAGTTCTTC. The rearrangement uses TRBV29-1 and TRBJ2-1; D tentatively reads TRBD1 or TRBD2 (5 bases each). The germline V gene encodes CDR1 SQVTM and CDR2 ANQGSEA. V dropped 8 bases and J dropped 4 bases, with 18 bases sitting between them. The CDR3 covers 14 residues.

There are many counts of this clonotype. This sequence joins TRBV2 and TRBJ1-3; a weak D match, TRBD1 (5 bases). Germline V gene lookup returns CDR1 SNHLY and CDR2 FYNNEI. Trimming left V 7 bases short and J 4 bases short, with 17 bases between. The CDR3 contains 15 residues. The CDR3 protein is CASTAGGASGNTIYF. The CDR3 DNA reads TGTGCCAGCACCGCCGGAGGGGCGTCCGGAAACACCATATATTTT.

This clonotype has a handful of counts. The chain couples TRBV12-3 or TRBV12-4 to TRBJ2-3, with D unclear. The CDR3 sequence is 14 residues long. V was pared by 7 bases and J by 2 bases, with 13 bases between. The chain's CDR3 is CASTRSAATDTQYF. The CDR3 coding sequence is TGTGCCAGCACCAGATCCGCAGCCACAGATACGCAGTATTTT.

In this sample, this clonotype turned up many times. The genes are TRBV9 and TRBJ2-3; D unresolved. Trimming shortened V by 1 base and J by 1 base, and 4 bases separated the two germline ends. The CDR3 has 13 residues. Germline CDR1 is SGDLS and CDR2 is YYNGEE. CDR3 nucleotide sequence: TGTGCCAGCAGCGTACAGGGCACAGATACGCAGTATTTT. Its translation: CASSVQGTDTQYF.

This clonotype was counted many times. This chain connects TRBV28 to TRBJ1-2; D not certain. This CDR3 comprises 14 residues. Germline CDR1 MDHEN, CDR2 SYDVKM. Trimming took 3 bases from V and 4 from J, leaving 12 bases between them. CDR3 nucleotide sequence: TGTGCCAGCAGTTTCCGGTGGACCACCTATGGCTACACCTTC. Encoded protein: CASSFRWTTYGYTF.

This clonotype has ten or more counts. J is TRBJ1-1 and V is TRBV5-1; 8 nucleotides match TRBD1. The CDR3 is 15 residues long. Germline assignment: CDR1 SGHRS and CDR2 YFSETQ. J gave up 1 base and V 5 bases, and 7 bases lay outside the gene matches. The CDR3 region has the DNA TGCGCCAGCAGACCTTTGACAGGGGAGAACACTGAAGCTTTCTTT. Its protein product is CASRPLTGENTEAFF.

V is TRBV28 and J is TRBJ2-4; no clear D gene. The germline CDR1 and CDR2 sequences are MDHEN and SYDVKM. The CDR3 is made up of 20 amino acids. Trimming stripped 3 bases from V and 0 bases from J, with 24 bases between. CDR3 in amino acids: CASSFSYGTTLNLAKNIQYF. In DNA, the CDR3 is TGTGCCAGCAGTTTTTCCTATGGAACCACCCTCAATTTAGCCAAAAACATTCAGTACTTC.

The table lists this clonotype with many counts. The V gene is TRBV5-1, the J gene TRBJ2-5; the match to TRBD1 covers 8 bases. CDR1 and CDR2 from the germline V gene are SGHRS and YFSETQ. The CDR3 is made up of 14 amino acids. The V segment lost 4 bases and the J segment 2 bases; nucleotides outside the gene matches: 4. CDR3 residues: CASSVDRVQETQYF. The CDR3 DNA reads TGCGCCAGCAGCGTGGACAGGGTTCAAGAGACCCAGTACTTC.

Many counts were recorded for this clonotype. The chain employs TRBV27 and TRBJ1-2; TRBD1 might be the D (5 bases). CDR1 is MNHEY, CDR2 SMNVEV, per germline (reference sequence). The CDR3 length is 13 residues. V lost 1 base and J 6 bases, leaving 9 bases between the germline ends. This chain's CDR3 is CASSLFAGDGYTF. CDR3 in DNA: TGTGCCAGCAGTTTATTTGCGGGGGATGGCTACACCTTC.

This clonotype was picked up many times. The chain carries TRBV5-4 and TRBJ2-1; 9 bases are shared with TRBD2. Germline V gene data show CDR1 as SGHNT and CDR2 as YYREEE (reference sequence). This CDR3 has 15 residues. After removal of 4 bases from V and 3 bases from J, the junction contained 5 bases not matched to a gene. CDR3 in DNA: TGTGCCAGCAGCCCTACTAGCGGGCTCTACAATGAGCAGTTCTTC. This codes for CASSPTSGLYNEQFF. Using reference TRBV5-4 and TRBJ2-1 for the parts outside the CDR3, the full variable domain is ETGVTQSPTHLIKTRGQQVTLRCSSQSGHNTVSWYQQALGQGPQFIFQYYREEENGRGNFPPRFSGLQFPNYSSELNVNALELDDSALYLCASSPTSGLYNEQFFGPGTRLTVL.

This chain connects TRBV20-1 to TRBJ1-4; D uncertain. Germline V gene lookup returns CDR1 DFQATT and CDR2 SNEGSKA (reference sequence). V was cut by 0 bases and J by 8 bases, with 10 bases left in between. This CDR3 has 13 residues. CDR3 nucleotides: TGCAGTGCTAGAGACCGGGTAGTAGAAAAACTGTTTTTT. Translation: CSARDRVVEKLFF.

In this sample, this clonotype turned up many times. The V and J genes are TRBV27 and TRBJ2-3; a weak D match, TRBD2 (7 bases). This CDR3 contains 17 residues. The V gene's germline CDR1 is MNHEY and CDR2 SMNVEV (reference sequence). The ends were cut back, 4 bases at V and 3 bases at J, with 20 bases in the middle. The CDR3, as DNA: TGTGCCAGCAGTTCCCCCGGGACACCGGGGGGTACAGATACGCAGTATTTT. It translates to CASSSPGTPGGTDTQYF.

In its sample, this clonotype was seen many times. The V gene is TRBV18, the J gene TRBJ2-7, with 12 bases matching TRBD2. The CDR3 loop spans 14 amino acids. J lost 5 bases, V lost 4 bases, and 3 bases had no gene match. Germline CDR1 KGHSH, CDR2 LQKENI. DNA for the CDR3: TGTGCCAGCTCACTGACTAGCGGGAGTGACGAGCAGTACTTC. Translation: CASSLTSGSDEQYF.

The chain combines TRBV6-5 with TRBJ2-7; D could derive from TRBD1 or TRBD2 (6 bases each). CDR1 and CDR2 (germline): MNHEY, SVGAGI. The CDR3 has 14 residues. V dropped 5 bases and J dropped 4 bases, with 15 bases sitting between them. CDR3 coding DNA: TGTGCCAGCAGTACACCAGGGGAGGAGTACGAGCAGTACTTC. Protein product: CASSTPGEEYEQYF.

The CDR3, as DNA: TGTGCCGCTGAGGCGGGTACAGATACGCAGTATTTT. Its translation is CAAEAGTDTQYF. V gene TRBV28 combines with J gene TRBJ2-3, with D perhaps matching TRBD2 (5 bases). The CDR3 length is 12 residues. V was pared by 11 bases and J by 3 bases, with 12 bases between. CDR1 is MDHEN, CDR2 SYDVKM, per germline.

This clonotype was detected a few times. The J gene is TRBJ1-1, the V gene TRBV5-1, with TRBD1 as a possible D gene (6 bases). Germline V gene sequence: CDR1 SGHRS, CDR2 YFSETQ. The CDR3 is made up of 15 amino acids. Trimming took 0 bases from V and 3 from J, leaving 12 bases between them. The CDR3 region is CASSLEVTGHTEAFF. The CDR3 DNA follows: TGCGCCAGCAGCTTGGAGGTAACAGGGCACACTGAAGCTTTCTTT. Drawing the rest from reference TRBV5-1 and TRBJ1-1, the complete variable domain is KAGVTQTPRYLIKTRGQQVTLSCSPISGHRSVSWYQQTPGQGLQFLFEYFSETQRNKGNFPGRFSGRQFSNSRSEMNVSTLELGDSALYLCASSLEVTGHTEAFFGQGTRLTVV.

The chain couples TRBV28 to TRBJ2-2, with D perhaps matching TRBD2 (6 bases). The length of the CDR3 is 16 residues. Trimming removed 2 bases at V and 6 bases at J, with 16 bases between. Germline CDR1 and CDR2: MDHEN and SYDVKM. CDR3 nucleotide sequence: TGTGCCAGCAGTTTAGTACAGCTGCCGGGGGCCGGGGAGCTGTTTTTT. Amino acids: CASSLVQLPGAGELFF.

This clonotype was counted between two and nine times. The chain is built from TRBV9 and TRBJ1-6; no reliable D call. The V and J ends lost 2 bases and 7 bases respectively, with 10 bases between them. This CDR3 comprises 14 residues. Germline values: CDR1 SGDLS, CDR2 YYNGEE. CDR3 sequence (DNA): TGTGCCAGCAGCGTTGCCCTTCACAATTCACCCCTCCACTTT. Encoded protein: CASSVALHNSPLHF.

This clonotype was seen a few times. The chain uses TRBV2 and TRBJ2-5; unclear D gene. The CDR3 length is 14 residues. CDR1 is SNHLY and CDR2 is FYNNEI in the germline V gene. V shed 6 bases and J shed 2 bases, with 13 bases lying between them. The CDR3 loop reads CASSAWRRQETQYF. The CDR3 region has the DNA TGTGCCAGCAGCGCTTGGCGACGACAAGAGACCCAGTACTTC.

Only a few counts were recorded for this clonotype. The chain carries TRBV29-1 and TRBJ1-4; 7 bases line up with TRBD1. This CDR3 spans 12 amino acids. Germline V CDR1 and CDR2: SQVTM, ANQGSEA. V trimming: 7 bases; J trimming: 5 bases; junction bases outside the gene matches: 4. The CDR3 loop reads CSGTGRNEKLFF. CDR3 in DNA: TGCAGCGGGACAGGACGAAATGAAAAACTGTTTTTT.

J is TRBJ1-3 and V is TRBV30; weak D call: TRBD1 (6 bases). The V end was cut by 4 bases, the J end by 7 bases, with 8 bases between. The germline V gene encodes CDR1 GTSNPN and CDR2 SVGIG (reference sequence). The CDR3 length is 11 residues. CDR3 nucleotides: TGTGCCTGGACAGGGGTGAACACCATATATTTT. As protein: CAWTGVNTIYF.

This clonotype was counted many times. The CDR3 DNA follows: TGTGCCAGCAGCGCCGACAGCTATGGCTACACCTTC. Residues: CASSADSYGYTF. V gene TRBV7-2 combines with J gene TRBJ1-2; maybe TRBD1 (5 bases). Trimming removed 5 bases from V and 4 bases from J, with 8 bases in between. Germline V CDR1 and CDR2: SGHTA, FQGNSA. The CDR3 covers 12 residues.

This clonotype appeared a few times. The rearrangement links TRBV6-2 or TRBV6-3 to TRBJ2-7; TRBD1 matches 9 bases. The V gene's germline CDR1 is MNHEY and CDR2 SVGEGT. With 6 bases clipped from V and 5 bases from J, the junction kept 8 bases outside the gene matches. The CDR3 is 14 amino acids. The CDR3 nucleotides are TGTGCCAGCAGCCATAGGACAGGGGAGGACGAGCAGTACTTC. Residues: CASSHRTGEDEQYF.